This T cell receptor (beta chain) derives from a study of post-analysis software for immune sequencing data. General study results and limits: Among roughly five TRBV segments more frequent in patients than controls were TRBV5-6, TRBV5-1 and TRBV20-1. The authors found that F measure strongly co-clustered same-batch samples.

Researchers reported that TCR beta cDNA libraries carried unique molecular identifiers. TCRdb passed the PCR reads through MiXCR, listing each CDR3 protein once. The sample shows 750,000 to 950,000 distinct CDR3 sequences, approximately 44% of them seen only once. There are 15 residues in the CDR3. Germline V gives CDR1 MDHEN, CDR2 SYDVKM. With V trimmed by 6 bases and J by 0 bases, 5 bases remained unmatched. This clonotype showed up just once. Its antigen is still unknown. The material sequenced was blood. This sequence joins TRBV28 and TRBJ1-5; 7 nucleotides agree with TRBD1. This receptor was obtained from a girl aged 5-17 years with multiple sclerosis. The CDR3 loop is CASRPTGISNQPQHF. CDR3 DNA sequence: TGTGCCAGCAGGCCGACAGGGATTAGCAATCAGCCCCAGCATTTT.